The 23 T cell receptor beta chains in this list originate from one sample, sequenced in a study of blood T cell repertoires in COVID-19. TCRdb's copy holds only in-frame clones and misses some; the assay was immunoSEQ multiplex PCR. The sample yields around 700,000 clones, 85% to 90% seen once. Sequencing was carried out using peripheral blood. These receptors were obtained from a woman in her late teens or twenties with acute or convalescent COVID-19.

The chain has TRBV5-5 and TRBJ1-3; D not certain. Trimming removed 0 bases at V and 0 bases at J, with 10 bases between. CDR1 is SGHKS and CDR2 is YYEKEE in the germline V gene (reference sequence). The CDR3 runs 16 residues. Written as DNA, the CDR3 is TGTGCCAGCAGCTTGGGCCGATTCTACTCTGGAAACACCATATATTTT. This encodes CASSLGRFYSGNTIYF.

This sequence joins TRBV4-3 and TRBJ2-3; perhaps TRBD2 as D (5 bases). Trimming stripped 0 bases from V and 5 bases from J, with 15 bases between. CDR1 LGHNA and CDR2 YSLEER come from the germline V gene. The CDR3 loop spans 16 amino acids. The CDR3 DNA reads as TGCGCCAGCAGCCAAGATAATGAGCTAGCCAGAGATACGCAGTATTTT. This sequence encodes CASSQDNELARDTQYF.

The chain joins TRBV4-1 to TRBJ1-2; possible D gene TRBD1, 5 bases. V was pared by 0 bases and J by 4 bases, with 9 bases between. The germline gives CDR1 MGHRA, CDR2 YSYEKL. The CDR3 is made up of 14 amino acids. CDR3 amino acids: CASSQDPQGYGYTF. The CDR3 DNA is TGCGCCAGCAGCCAAGATCCCCAGGGCTATGGCTACACCTTC.

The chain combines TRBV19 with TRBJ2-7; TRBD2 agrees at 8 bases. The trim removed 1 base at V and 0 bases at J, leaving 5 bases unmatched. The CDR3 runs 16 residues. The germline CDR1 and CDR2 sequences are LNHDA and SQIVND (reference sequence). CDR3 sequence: CASSIVGGVSSYEQYF. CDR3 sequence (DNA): TGTGCCAGTAGTATAGTCGGGGGGGTCAGCTCCTACGAGCAGTACTTC.

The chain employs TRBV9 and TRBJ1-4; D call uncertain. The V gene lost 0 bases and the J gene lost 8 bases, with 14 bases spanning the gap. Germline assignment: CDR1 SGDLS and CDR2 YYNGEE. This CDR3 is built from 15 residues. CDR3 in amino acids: CASSVAGGIREKLFF. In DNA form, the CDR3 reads TGTGCCAGCAGCGTAGCTGGAGGGATTCGGGAAAAACTGTTTTTT.

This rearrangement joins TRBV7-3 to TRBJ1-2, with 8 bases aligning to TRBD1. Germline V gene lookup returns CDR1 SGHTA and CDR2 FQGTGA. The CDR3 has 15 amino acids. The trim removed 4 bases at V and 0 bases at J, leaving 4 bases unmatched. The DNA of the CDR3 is TGTGCCAGCAGCTCCACAGGGGGAGCTAACTATGGCTACACCTTC. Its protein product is CASSSTGGANYGYTF.

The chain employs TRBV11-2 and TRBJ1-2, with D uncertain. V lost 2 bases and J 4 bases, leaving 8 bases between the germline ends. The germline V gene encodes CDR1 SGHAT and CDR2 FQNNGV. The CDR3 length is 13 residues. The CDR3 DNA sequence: TGTGCCAGCAGCTTATCTGTCGGCTATGGCTACACCTTC. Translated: CASSLSVGYGYTF. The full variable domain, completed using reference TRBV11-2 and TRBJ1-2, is EAGVAQSPRYKIIEKRQSVAFWCNPISGHATLYWYQQILGQGPKLLIQFQNNGVVDDSQLPKDRFSAERLKGVDSTLKIQPAKLEDSAVYLCASSLSVGYGYTFGSGTRLTVV.

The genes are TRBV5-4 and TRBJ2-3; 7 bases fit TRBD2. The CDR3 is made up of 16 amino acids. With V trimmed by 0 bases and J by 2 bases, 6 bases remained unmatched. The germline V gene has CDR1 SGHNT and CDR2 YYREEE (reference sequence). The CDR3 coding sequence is TGTGCCAGCAGCTTGGTCGCTCTAGCGGCCACAGATACGCAGTATTTT. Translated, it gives CASSLVALAATDTQYF.

For the CDR3, the DNA is TGTGCCAGCAGCGAATTTGAGGGTCTTAATGAAAAACTGTTTTTT. Protein sequence: CASSEFEGLNEKLFF. The chain combines TRBV7-9 with TRBJ1-4; no clear D gene. Trimming pared 5 bases from V and 4 bases from J, leaving 14 bases between. The CDR3 extends over 15 amino acids. CDR1 SEHNR and CDR2 FQNEAQ come from the germline V gene (reference sequence). The full variable domain, in which reference TRBV7-9 and TRBJ1-4 provide the parts outside the CDR3, is DTGVSQNPRHKITKRGQNVTFRCDPISEHNRLYWYRQTLGQGPEFLTYFQNEAQLEKSRLLSDRFSAERPKGSFSTLEIQRTEQGDSAMYLCASSEFEGLNEKLFFGSGTQLSVL.

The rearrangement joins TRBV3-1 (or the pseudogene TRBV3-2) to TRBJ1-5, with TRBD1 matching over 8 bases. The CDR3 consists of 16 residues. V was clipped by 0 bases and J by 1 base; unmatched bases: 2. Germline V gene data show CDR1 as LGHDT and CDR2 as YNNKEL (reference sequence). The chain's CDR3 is CASSQDRDRSNQPQHF. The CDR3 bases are TGTGCCAGCAGCCAAGATCGGGACAGGAGCAATCAGCCCCAGCATTTT.

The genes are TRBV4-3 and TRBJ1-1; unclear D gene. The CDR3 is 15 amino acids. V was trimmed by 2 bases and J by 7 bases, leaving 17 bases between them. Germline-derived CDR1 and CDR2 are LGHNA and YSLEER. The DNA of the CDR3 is TGCGCCAGCAGCCAATGGCGGGCAGAAAGGATTGAAGCTTTCTTT. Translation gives CASSQWRAERIEAFF.

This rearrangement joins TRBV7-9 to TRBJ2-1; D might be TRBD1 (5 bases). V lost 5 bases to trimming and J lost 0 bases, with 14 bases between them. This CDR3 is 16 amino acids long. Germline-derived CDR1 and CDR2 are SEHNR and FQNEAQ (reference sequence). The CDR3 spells CASSPGHPLSYNEQFF. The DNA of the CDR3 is TGTGCCAGCAGCCCCGGACATCCCCTCTCCTACAATGAGCAGTTCTTC.

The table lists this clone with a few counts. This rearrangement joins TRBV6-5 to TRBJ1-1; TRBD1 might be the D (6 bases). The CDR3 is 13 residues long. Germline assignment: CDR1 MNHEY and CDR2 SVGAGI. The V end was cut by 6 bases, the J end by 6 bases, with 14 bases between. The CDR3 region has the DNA TGTGCCAGCAGCCTCAGGGGAAGGTCTGAAGCTTTCTTT. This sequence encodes CASSLRGRSEAFF.

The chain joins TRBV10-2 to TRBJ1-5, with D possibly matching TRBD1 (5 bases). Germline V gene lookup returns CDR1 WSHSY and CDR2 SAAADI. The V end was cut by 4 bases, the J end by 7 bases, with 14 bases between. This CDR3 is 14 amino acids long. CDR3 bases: TGCGCCAGCAGTGGCGGGGGTCCCGTACAGCCCCAGCATTTT. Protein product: CASSGGGPVQPQHF.

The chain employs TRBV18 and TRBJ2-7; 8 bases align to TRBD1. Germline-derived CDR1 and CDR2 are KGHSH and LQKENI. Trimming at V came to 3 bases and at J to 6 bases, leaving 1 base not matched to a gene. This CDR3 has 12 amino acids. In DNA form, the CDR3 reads TGTGCCAGCTCACCGGGACAGGTCGAGCAGTACTTC. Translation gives CASSPGQVEQYF. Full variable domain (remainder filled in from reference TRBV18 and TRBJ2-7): NAGVMQNPRHLVRRRGQEARLRCSPMKGHSHVYWYRQLPEEGLKFMVYLQKENIIDESGMPKERFSAEFPKEGPSILRIQQVVRGDSAAYFCASSPGQVEQYFGPGTRLTVT.

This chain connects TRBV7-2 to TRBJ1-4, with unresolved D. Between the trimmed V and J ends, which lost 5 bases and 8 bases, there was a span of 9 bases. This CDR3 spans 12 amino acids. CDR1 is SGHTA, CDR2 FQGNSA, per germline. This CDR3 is CASSPRGEKLFF. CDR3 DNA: TGTGCCAGCAGCCCACGAGGAGAAAAACTGTTTTTT.

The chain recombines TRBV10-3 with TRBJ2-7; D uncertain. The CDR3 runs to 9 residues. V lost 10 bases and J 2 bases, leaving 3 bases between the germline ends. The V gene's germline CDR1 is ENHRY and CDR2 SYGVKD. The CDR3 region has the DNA TGTGCCACCACCTACGAGCAGTACTTC. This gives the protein CATTYEQYF.

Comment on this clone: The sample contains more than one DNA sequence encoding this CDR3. CDR3 nucleotide sequence: TGTGCTAGTGGGCCGGGACAGGGTGATGAAAAACTGTTTTTT. Translated, it gives CASGPGQGDEKLFF. The V and J genes are TRBV12-5 and TRBJ1-4; TRBD1 aligns across 9 bases. CDR3 size: 14 residues. With V trimmed by 6 bases and J by 6 bases, 5 bases remained unmatched. CDR1 and CDR2 (germline): LGHNT, FRNRAP.

The CDR3 region has the DNA TGTGCCAGCAGCCAAGGACAGGTCATGGGGAATGAGCAGTTCTTC. Protein: CASSQGQVMGNEQFF. The chain joins TRBV11-3 to TRBJ2-1; 7 bases fit TRBD1. CDR3 length: 15 amino acids. CDR1 is SGHNT, CDR2 YENEEA, per germline. The V segment lost 5 bases and the J segment 7 bases; nucleotides outside the gene matches: 11.

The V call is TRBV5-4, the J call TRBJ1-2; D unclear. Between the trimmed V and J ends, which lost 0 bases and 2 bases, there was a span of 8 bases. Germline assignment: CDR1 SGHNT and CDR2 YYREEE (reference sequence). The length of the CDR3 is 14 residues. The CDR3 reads CASSLVGENYGYTF. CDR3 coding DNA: TGTGCCAGCAGCTTGGTGGGCGAGAACTATGGCTACACCTTC.

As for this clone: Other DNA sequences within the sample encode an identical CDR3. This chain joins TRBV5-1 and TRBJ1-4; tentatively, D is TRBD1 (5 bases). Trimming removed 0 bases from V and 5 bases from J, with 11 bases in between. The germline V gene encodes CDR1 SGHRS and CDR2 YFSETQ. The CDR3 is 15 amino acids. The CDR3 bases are TGCGCCAGCAGCTTGGAGGGTGGGGCGAATGAAAAACTGTTTTTT. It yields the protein CASSLEGGANEKLFF.

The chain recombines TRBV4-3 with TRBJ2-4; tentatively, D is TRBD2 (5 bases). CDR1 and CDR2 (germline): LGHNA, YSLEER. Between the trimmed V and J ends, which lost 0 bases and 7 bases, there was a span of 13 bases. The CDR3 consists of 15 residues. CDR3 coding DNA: TGCGCCAGCAGCCAAGAGGGCGGAGGAGTCAACATTCAGTACTTC. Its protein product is CASSQEGGGVNIQYF.

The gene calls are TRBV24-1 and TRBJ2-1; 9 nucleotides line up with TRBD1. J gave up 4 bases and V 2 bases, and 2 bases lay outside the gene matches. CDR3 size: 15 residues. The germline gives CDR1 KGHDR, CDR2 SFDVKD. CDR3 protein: CATSDWDRDYNEQFF. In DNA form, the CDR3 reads TGTGCCACCAGTGATTGGGACAGGGATTACAATGAGCAGTTCTTC.